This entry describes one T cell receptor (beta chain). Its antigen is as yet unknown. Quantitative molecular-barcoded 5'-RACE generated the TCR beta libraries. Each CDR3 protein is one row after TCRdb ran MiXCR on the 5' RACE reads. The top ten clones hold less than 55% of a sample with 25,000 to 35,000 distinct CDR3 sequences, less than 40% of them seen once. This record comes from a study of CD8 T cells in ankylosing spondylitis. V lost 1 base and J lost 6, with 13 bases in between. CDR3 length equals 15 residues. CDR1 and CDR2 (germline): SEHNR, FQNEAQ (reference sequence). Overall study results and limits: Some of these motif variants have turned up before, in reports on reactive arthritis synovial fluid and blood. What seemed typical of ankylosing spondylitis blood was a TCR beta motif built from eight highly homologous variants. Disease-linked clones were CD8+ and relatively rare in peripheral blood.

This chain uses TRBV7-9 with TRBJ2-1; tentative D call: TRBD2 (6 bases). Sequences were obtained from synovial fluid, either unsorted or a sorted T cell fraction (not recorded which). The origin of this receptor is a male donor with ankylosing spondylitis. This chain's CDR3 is CASSLVGDSRNEQFF. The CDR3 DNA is TGTGCCAGCAGCTTAGTCGGGGACTCGCGCAATGAGCAGTTCTTC. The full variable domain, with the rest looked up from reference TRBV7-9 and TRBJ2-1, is DTGVSQNPRHKITKRGQNVTFRCDPISEHNRLYWYRQTLGQGPEFLTYFQNEAQLEKSRLLSDRFSAERPKGSFSTLEIQRTEQGDSAMYLCASSLVGDSRNEQFFGPGTRLTVL.